This record concerns one T cell receptor (beta chain) sequence. Its antigen is not yet known. Qualities for individual bases were not recorded, and no much larger clone is one base off. CDR1 SGHDT and CDR2 YYEEEE were looked up in the germline V gene. The CDR3 sequence holds 16 residues, the cysteine and valine included. The kept DNA is CDR3 alone, 48 bases in frame from the first base. The germline ends are 16 bases apart after V is trimmed by 3 bases and J by 0 bases. The sample belongs to a study of blood T cell repertoires in COVID-19 (dated by TCRdb to 2018 to 2021). Concerning the study at large: Samples covering the acute and convalescent phases of COVID-19 were provided by collaborators in the United States, Italy and Spain. The prospective study material was composed of cDNA or gDNA derived from T cells, B-cell-depleted T cells, or PBMCs. The dataset comprised deeply sampled blood TCRbeta repertoires from subjects exposed to, actively infected with, or recovered from COVID-19. The repertoires were made available in a free public database intended to serve as a resource for research on the immune response to SARS-CoV-2. Samples came from the ongoing ImmuneRACE study (first 160 participants) plus 1,254 subjects from 6 global collaborators. Sample metadata almost always included a de-identified subject ID, COVID-19 status, age in years and sex. Where HLA class I and class II types were available, the types were taken from metadata supplied by the sample provider, not from assay-based typing. Points the paper makes about the study in general: How much clinical and demographic metadata was included differed by source and by participant, and the metadata was provided uncurated.

The immunoSEQ Assay, a bias-controlled multiplex PCR, was used to amplify TCRbeta CDR3 regions from genomic DNA. In the source study's methods: The number of nucleated cells in each sample was estimated by amplification of reference gene primers within the assay. Sequence reads were collapsed and filtered to measure the absolute abundance of every unique TCRbeta CDR3 rearrangement. For each sample, productive Simpson clonality was calculated as the square root of Simpson's diversity index across productive rearrangements. The table was pulled from immuneACCESS by TCRdb, which kept in-frame rearrangements only. Such tables lose some clones; where checked, under half of the loss comes from unresolved V genes, and the rest has no known cause. V, J and clone size are those of that table, while D and trimming were read from the DNA. The sample table contains 95,000 to 150,000 clones; only one count was recorded for roughly four fifths of them. The top ten clones comprise about 4.2% of the sample.

Each collaborating institution followed its own protocols to collect whole blood in K2EDTA tubes. For TCRbeta analysis, collaborator samples were shipped as frozen whole blood, as isolated PBMCs, or as DNA extracted from either sample type. The receptor's source is a woman between 65 and 79 years old with acute or convalescent COVID-19. Sequencing was performed on peripheral blood. The sequence links TRBV5-6 to TRBJ2-7, and perhaps TRBD2 as D gene, on 6 matching bases. CDR3 protein: CASSWALGTHSYEQYV. The bases read TGTGCCAGCAGCTGGGCTCTCGGGACTCACTCCTACGAGCAGTACGTC.